This TCR beta chain was found in a study of monozygotic twins with cystic fibrosis. Study-wide results and caveats: Nucleotide-identical clonotype sharing was significantly higher within monozygotic CF twin pairs than between unrelated CF individuals. Median Simpson clonality of roughly 0.01 suggested naive T cells predominated.

This clone has only a few counts. Its specificity is unknown. The ends were cut back, 2 bases at V and 3 bases at J, with 13 bases in the middle. Per germline, CDR1 MNHNY and CDR2 SVGAGI (reference sequence). The CDR3 loop spans 15 amino acids. Some clones are missing from TCRdb's copy, which holds only in-frame ones; the method was immunoSEQ multiplex PCR. Of fewer than 30,000 clones listed, over 80% were seen once; the top ten hold about 0.95%. The receptor's source is a girl between 2 and 10 years old with cystic fibrosis. Material: blood. V is TRBV6-6 and J is TRBJ1-2; D is unclear. CDR3 amino acids: CASSYESSSHYGYTF. The CDR3 nucleotides are TGTGCCAGCAGTTACGAATCGAGCTCCCACTATGGCTACACCTTC.